The T cell receptor beta chain described here comes from a study of technical replicates of blood from a handful of donors (dated by TCRdb to about 2017). V is clipped by 1 base and J by 3 bases, and the sequence between their germline boundaries is 22 bases long. There are 18 amino acids in the CDR3, from cysteine to phenylalanine inclusive. The only DNA kept is the CDR3, 54 bases in frame from the first base. Reading the germline V gene gives CDR1 SGDLS and CDR2 YYNGEE. Library preparation employed the immunoSEQ multiplex PCR assay. TCRdb mirrors the immuneACCESS table, restricted to in-frame sequences. Some clones are absent from its copies; in checked studies, under half trace to an unresolved V gene, and the reason for the others is unknown. For this sample there are under 85,000 clones; about 97% appear just once. About 0.24% of the sample is in the top ten clones. As for this clone: Its antigen specificity is not known. The sample holds no much larger clone one base away, and base qualities are not on file.

This clonotype was sampled from a human donor in good health. Sequenced material: T cells isolated from PBMCs. The rearrangement combines TRBV9 with TRBJ2-5, with a tentative D gene TRBD1 over 6 matching bases. Read as DNA, the sequence is TGTGCCAGCAGCGTATCGGTGGGACACTTACGACCAAAAGAGACCCAGTACTTC. It is translated as CASSVSVGHLRPKETQYF.